Reported below is one T cell receptor (beta chain). The antigen is not known. These data belong to a study of graft-versus-host responses after intestinal transplantation. As for the study in general: Once they had received anti-thymocyte globulin induction, all recipients took tacrolimus and steroids for 2 to 4 years. Study findings and constraints: Peak GvH clone levels in circulation were associated with early post-transplant HvG declines.

J gave up 2 bases and V 4 bases, and 6 bases lay outside the gene matches. The CDR3 length is 17 residues. Germline CDR1 MGHRA, CDR2 YSYEKL. Here immunoSEQ multiplex PCR was the method, and the copy in TCRdb shows in-frame clones only, minus some. The top ten hold 17% of the sample, which has 80,000 to 100,000 clones, about four fifths seen once. This clonotype was obtained from a human donor who received an intestinal transplant. The material was unstimulated CD8+ T cells sorted from spleen or lymph node cells, obtained before intestinal transplant. This chain uses TRBV4-1 with TRBJ2-1, with TRBD2 identical over 12 bases. The CDR3 protein is CASSPPSGRGPYNEQFF. Here the CDR3 DNA reads TGCGCCAGCAGCCCCCCTAGCGGGAGGGGGCCCTACAATGAGCAGTTCTTC.